This is a list of T cell receptor beta chains from one sample in a study of vaccination and CD4 T cells after COVID-19. These receptors' targets are unknown. TCRdb re-analysed the PCR reads in MiXCR, keeping a single row per CDR3 protein. The sample contains fewer than 8,000 distinct CDR3 sequences, 30% to 40% of which appear only once. What was sequenced was CD4+ T cells from blood, cultured in vitro. The origin of the receptors is a human donor in good health. CDR3s include the opening cysteine and the closing phenylalanine or tryptophan. Each record gives: D gene, V gene, clone size, J gene, CDR3 DNA, CDR3 protein. The D gene is left open where the match is weak. For some rows the clone size is stated as once, few or many, or as a class when expanded; others skip it.

d_call: TRBD1
v_call: TRBV28
clone_size: NA
j_call: TRBJ1-5
cdr3_nt: TGTGCCAGCAGCTCGACAGGGGGGAATCAGCCCCAGCATTTT
cdr3_aa: CASSSTGGNQPQHF

d_call: NA
v_call: TRBV20-1
clone_size: few
j_call: TRBJ1-5
cdr3_nt: TGCAGTGCGCGTACAGGCGTCAATCAGCCCCAGCATTTT
cdr3_aa: CSARTGVNQPQHF

d_call: TRBD2
v_call: TRBV20-1
clone_size: NA
j_call: TRBJ2-7
cdr3_nt: TGCAGTGCTAGAGTACTAGCGTACGAGCAGTACTTC
cdr3_aa: CSARVLAYEQYF

d_call: TRBD2
v_call: TRBV6-1
clone_size: NA
j_call: TRBJ2-7
cdr3_nt: TGTGCCAGCAGGAGGAGCGGGAGGGCTTACGAGCAGTACTTC
cdr3_aa: CASRRSGRAYEQYF

d_call: NA
v_call: TRBV28
clone_size: NA
j_call: TRBJ2-5
cdr3_nt: TGTGCCAGCAGTTTAGGCCTGAGGAGGGGCGAGGAGACCCAGTACTTC
cdr3_aa: CASSLGLRRGEETQYF

d_call: NA
v_call: TRBV20-1
clone_size: NA
j_call: TRBJ1-2
cdr3_nt: TGCAGTGCCAAGATTCGTAACTATGGCTACACCTTC
cdr3_aa: CSAKIRNYGYTF

d_call: NA
v_call: TRBV20-1
clone_size: NA
j_call: TRBJ2-4
cdr3_nt: TGCAGTGCTAAGGCGAGGGGGGACGCGGGCAAAAACATTCAGTACTTC
cdr3_aa: CSAKARGDAGKNIQYF

d_call: TRBD2
v_call: TRBV6-2/TRBV6-3
clone_size: few
j_call: TRBJ2-7
cdr3_nt: TGTGCCAGCCGGACTAGCGGGACCACGGAGTACTTC
cdr3_aa: CASRTSGTTEYF

d_call: NA
v_call: TRBV21-1
clone_size: NA
j_call: TRBJ2-6
cdr3_nt: TGTGCCAGCAGCAAACCCCTAGCGGACCTCTCTGGGGCCAACGTCCTGACTTTC
cdr3_aa: CASSKPLADLSGANVLTF

d_call: TRBD1
v_call: TRBV5-4
clone_size: NA
j_call: TRBJ2-1
cdr3_nt: TGTGCCAGCAGCTTGAGGACAGGGTCCTACAATGAGCAGTTCTTC
cdr3_aa: CASSLRTGSYNEQFF

d_call: NA
v_call: TRBV7-2
clone_size: NA
j_call: TRBJ1-1
cdr3_nt: TGTGCCAGCAGCTTAGGGGGGGCGCAGAACACTGAAGCTTTCTTT
cdr3_aa: CASSLGGAQNTEAFF

d_call: TRBD1
v_call: TRBV20-1
clone_size: NA
j_call: TRBJ2-7
cdr3_nt: TGCAGTGCTAGAGTCGGACAGGGCCAACGCTACGAGCAGTACTTC
cdr3_aa: CSARVGQGQRYEQYF

d_call: NA
v_call: TRBV5-4
clone_size: once
j_call: TRBJ2-7
cdr3_nt: TGTGCCAGCAGCTTGGACCACGAGCAGTACTTC
cdr3_aa: CASSLDHEQYF

d_call: NA
v_call: TRBV2
clone_size: NA
j_call: TRBJ1-5
cdr3_nt: TGTGCCAGCAGTTCCACCGGGTCCGGGCAGCCCCAGCATTTT
cdr3_aa: CASSSTGSGQPQHF

d_call: NA
v_call: TRBV7-9
clone_size: NA
j_call: TRBJ2-5
cdr3_nt: TGTGCCAGCAGCCCACTTGGTGGGCAAGAGACCCAGTACTTC
cdr3_aa: CASSPLGGQETQYF

d_call: TRBD1
v_call: TRBV2
clone_size: few
j_call: TRBJ2-7
cdr3_nt: TGTGCCAGCAGTGTGGACAGGGGGCACGAGCAGTACTTC
cdr3_aa: CASSVDRGHEQYF

d_call: TRBD1
v_call: TRBV20-1
clone_size: NA
j_call: TRBJ2-7
cdr3_nt: TGCAGTGCTCTTGGACAGGTGTTCTCCTACGAGCAGTACTTC
cdr3_aa: CSALGQVFSYEQYF

d_call: TRBD1
v_call: TRBV28
clone_size: few
j_call: TRBJ2-7
cdr3_nt: TGTGCCAGCAGTTTATCACCTATCGTCCTGATGACACAGGGGGACTACGAGCAGTACTTC
cdr3_aa: CASSLSPIVLMTQGDYEQYF

d_call: TRBD1
v_call: TRBV28
clone_size: NA
j_call: TRBJ1-6
cdr3_nt: TGTGCCAGCAGTCCAAGACAGGGGTTGGGTAATTCAACCCTCCACTTT
cdr3_aa: CASSPRQGLGNSTLHF

d_call: NA
v_call: TRBV20-1
clone_size: NA
j_call: TRBJ2-7
cdr3_nt: TGCAGTGCTAGAGTGTACACCGGAGGAGGGGTCGAGCAGTACTTC
cdr3_aa: CSARVYTGGGVEQYF

d_call: NA
v_call: TRBV28
clone_size: few
j_call: TRBJ1-1
cdr3_nt: TGTGCCAGCAGTTTGTGGACGAGGACTGAAGCTTTCTTT
cdr3_aa: CASSLWTRTEAFF

d_call: TRBD1
v_call: TRBV19
clone_size: NA
j_call: TRBJ1-5
cdr3_nt: TGTGCCAGTACCGATCAGGGGGTCGGGAATCAGCCCCAGCATTTT
cdr3_aa: CASTDQGVGNQPQHF

d_call: NA
v_call: TRBV9
clone_size: few
j_call: TRBJ1-6
cdr3_nt: TGTGCCAGCAGCGGAGCAGGTGGTCAACCCCTCCACTTT
cdr3_aa: CASSGAGGQPLHF

d_call: TRBD1
v_call: TRBV9
clone_size: NA
j_call: TRBJ2-1
cdr3_nt: TGTGCCAGCAGCGTAACCGGGCAGGGGGCTAGTGAGCAGTTCTTC
cdr3_aa: CASSVTGQGASEQFF

d_call: TRBD2
v_call: TRBV7-3
clone_size: NA
j_call: TRBJ2-1
cdr3_nt: TGTGCCAGCAGCTTAACGGGCGGGAGCTCCTACAATGAGCAGTTCTTC
cdr3_aa: CASSLTGGSSYNEQFF

d_call: NA
v_call: TRBV5-1
clone_size: NA
j_call: TRBJ2-3
cdr3_nt: TGCGCCAGCAAACAGGGCCCCCTGGAGACGCAGTATTTT
cdr3_aa: CASKQGPLETQYF

d_call: TRBD1
v_call: TRBV7-9
clone_size: medium-sized
j_call: TRBJ1-2
cdr3_nt: TGTGCCAGCAGCGCCCGGACAGGGCCCTATGGCTACACCTTC
cdr3_aa: CASSARTGPYGYTF

d_call: NA
v_call: TRBV20-1
clone_size: NA
j_call: TRBJ2-1
cdr3_nt: TGCAGTGCTACCAGTCTCAATGAGCAGTTCTTC
cdr3_aa: CSATSLNEQFF

d_call: TRBD1
v_call: TRBV6-2/TRBV6-3
clone_size: NA
j_call: TRBJ2-3
cdr3_nt: TGTGCCAGCAGTCCTATCTCCGGGACAGGGGGCGCGACAGATACGCAGTATTTT
cdr3_aa: CASSPISGTGGATDTQYF

d_call: NA
v_call: TRBV7-8
clone_size: few
j_call: TRBJ1-5
cdr3_nt: TGTGCCAGCAGCATAGTCGATAGAGGGGATCAGCCCCAGCATTTT
cdr3_aa: CASSIVDRGDQPQHF

d_call: NA
v_call: TRBV6-4
clone_size: NA
j_call: TRBJ2-3
cdr3_nt: TGTGCCAGCAGTCTCTCCAGCGCAGGTTCGGCAGATACGCAGTATTTT
cdr3_aa: CASSLSSAGSADTQYF

d_call: NA
v_call: TRBV20-1
clone_size: NA
j_call: TRBJ2-3
cdr3_nt: TGCAGTGCTGGGGGCGGAGACCCCACTAACTCAGATACGCAGTATTTT
cdr3_aa: CSAGGGDPTNSDTQYF

d_call: TRBD2
v_call: TRBV20-1
clone_size: NA
j_call: TRBJ2-1
cdr3_nt: TGCAGTGCTAGAGGTCGGGCTAGCGGGACAAGGTACAATGAGCAGTTCTTC
cdr3_aa: CSARGRASGTRYNEQFF

d_call: NA
v_call: TRBV20-1
clone_size: medium-sized
j_call: TRBJ1-1
cdr3_nt: TGCAGTGCTAGGAGGGGGAGGCGGGAGAACACTGAAGCTTTCTTT
cdr3_aa: CSARRGRRENTEAFF

d_call: NA
v_call: TRBV2
clone_size: NA
j_call: TRBJ1-1
cdr3_nt: TGTGCCAGCAGTCTAGGCCCTGGTACTGAAGCTTTCTTT
cdr3_aa: CASSLGPGTEAFF

d_call: NA
v_call: TRBV28
clone_size: once
j_call: TRBJ2-7
cdr3_nt: TGTGCCAGCAGTTTATTGGCCCCCCAGCGCCATCTAAAATACGAGCAGTACTTC
cdr3_aa: CASSLLAPQRHLKYEQYF

d_call: NA
v_call: TRBV20-1
clone_size: medium-sized
j_call: TRBJ1-2
cdr3_nt: TGCAGTGCTAGTGGCGGATACTATGGCTACACCTTC
cdr3_aa: CSASGGYYGYTF

d_call: NA
v_call: TRBV2
clone_size: NA
j_call: TRBJ1-5
cdr3_nt: TGTGCCAGCATCCCGTCGGGGGGGAATCAGCCCCAGCATTTT
cdr3_aa: CASIPSGGNQPQHF

d_call: NA
v_call: TRBV4-1
clone_size: NA
j_call: TRBJ2-5
cdr3_nt: TGCGCCAGCAGCCAAGAAGGATGGCCAAAGGAGACCCAGTACTTC
cdr3_aa: CASSQEGWPKETQYF

d_call: NA
v_call: TRBV7-9
clone_size: medium-sized
j_call: TRBJ1-6
cdr3_nt: TGTGCCAGCAGCGTAAGCTCCTATAATTCACCCCTCCACTTT
cdr3_aa: CASSVSSYNSPLHF

d_call: NA
v_call: TRBV6-5
clone_size: NA
j_call: TRBJ1-1
cdr3_nt: TGTGCCAGCAGTTACCTCACAGGGATCCCTGAAGCTTTCTTT
cdr3_aa: CASSYLTGIPEAFF

d_call: NA
v_call: TRBV6-1
clone_size: medium-sized
j_call: TRBJ1-6
cdr3_nt: TGTGCCAGCAGTGAAAGGGCGACACCCCTCCACTTT
cdr3_aa: CASSERATPLHF

d_call: NA
v_call: TRBV19
clone_size: few
j_call: TRBJ2-5
cdr3_nt: TGTGCCAGTAGTATTGGCGGGAACCAAGAGACCCAGTACTTC
cdr3_aa: CASSIGGNQETQYF

d_call: NA
v_call: TRBV15
clone_size: NA
j_call: TRBJ2-5
cdr3_nt: TGTGCCACCAGCAGAGATGGCCTCAGGGGACAGACCCAGTACTTC
cdr3_aa: CATSRDGLRGQTQYF

d_call: NA
v_call: TRBV28
clone_size: NA
j_call: TRBJ2-7
cdr3_nt: TGTGCCAGCAGGAGGGACTTCGGCTACGAGCAGTACTTC
cdr3_aa: CASRRDFGYEQYF

d_call: NA
v_call: TRBV24-1
clone_size: NA
j_call: TRBJ2-1
cdr3_nt: TGTGCCACCAGTGATTCTGCGGCAGTCTCCTACAATGAGCAGTTCTTC
cdr3_aa: CATSDSAAVSYNEQFF

d_call: NA
v_call: TRBV7-2
clone_size: NA
j_call: TRBJ1-3
cdr3_nt: TGTGCCAGCAGCTTACGCAGGGCCGGAAACACCATATATTTT
cdr3_aa: CASSLRRAGNTIYF

d_call: NA
v_call: TRBV6-4
clone_size: few
j_call: TRBJ2-5
cdr3_nt: TGTGCCAGCAGTGAGTGTTATGGGGGGGCGCGAGAGACCCAGTACTTC
cdr3_aa: CASSECYGGARETQYF

d_call: NA
v_call: TRBV20-1
clone_size: few
j_call: TRBJ2-1
cdr3_nt: TGCAGTGCTAGAAGGACAGAAAGAGGGTACAATGAGCAGTTCTTC
cdr3_aa: CSARRTERGYNEQFF

d_call: NA
v_call: TRBV19
clone_size: NA
j_call: TRBJ2-5
cdr3_nt: TGTGCCAGTAGTCCATCAGGCTACGCGACCCAGTACTTC
cdr3_aa: CASSPSGYATQYF

d_call: NA
v_call: TRBV20-1
clone_size: medium-sized
j_call: TRBJ1-5
cdr3_nt: TGCAGTGCTAGAGATCTGGGGGTAAGCAATCAGCCCCAGCATTTT
cdr3_aa: CSARDLGVSNQPQHF